The 30 T cell receptor beta chains below all came from one sample that was sequenced in a study of blood T cell repertoires in COVID-19. Sequencing was performed with immunoSEQ multiplex PCR; in TCRdb, only in-frame clones are kept and a portion is missing. The sample lists about 410,000 clones; roughly 87% were seen once. Source material: PBMCs or T cells enriched from blood (not recorded which). Receptors originate from a man between 18 and 35 years old who had recovered from COVID-19.

CDR3 sequence (DNA): TGTGCCAGCAGTGCCACAGGCAGGAACACTGAAGCTTTCTTT. It yields the protein CASSATGRNTEAFF. The chain combines TRBV28 with TRBJ1-1; tentative D call: TRBD1 (5 bases). This CDR3 comprises 14 residues. Trimming shortened V by 5 bases and J by 1 base, and 11 bases separated the two germline ends. Germline V gene data show CDR1 as MDHEN and CDR2 as SYDVKM.

Regarding this clone: Other DNA sequences of this sample code for an identical CDR3. This sequence joins TRBV9 and TRBJ2-5; 9 nucleotides align to TRBD2. Trimming cost V 2 bases and J 4 bases; bases outside gene matches: 6. Germline loops: CDR1 SGDLS, CDR2 YYNGEE. The CDR3 spans 15 residues. The CDR3 bases are TGTGCCAGCAGCGTTTCAGCGGGGGGTCGAGAGACCCAGTACTTC. Translating gives CASSVSAGGRETQYF.

V is TRBV7-9 and J is TRBJ1-2; the D gene is possibly TRBD1 (5 bases). The V gene lost 4 bases and the J gene lost 6 bases, with 12 bases spanning the gap. This CDR3 has 13 residues. Germline assignment: CDR1 SEHNR and CDR2 FQNEAQ (reference sequence). The CDR3 region is CASSSRQGDGYTF. As DNA, the CDR3 is TGTGCCAGCAGCTCCCGCCAGGGTGATGGCTACACCTTC. Filled out from reference TRBV7-9 and TRBJ1-2, the complete variable domain reads DTGVSQNPRHKITKRGQNVTFRCDPISEHNRLYWYRQTLGQGPEFLTYFQNEAQLEKSRLLSDRFSAERPKGSFSTLEIQRTEQGDSAMYLCASSSRQGDGYTFGSGTRLTVV.

This sequence joins TRBV7-8 and TRBJ2-1, with no clear D. Trimming stripped 1 base from V and 4 bases from J, with 5 bases between. From germline, CDR1 is SGHVS and CDR2 FQNEAQ. The CDR3 is 13 amino acids. The CDR3 sequence: CASSLVLYNEQFF. The CDR3 DNA reads as TGTGCCAGCAGCTTAGTCCTTTACAATGAGCAGTTCTTC.

The CDR3, as DNA: TGTGCCAGCAGCTTCGACAGGACGAACACCGGGGAGCTGTTTTTT. This gives the protein CASSFDRTNTGELFF. J is TRBJ2-2 and V is TRBV5-5, with a tentative D call TRBD1 (6 bases). CDR3 length equals 15 residues. CDR1 is SGHKS, CDR2 YYEKEE, per germline (reference sequence). Trimming removed 2 bases at V and 0 bases at J, with 8 bases between. Full variable domain (remainder filled in from reference TRBV5-5 and TRBJ2-2): DAGVTQSPTHLIKTRGQQVTLRCSPISGHKSVSWYQQVLGQGPQFIFQYYEKEERGRGNFPDRFSARQFPNYSSELNVNALLLGDSALYLCASSFDRTNTGELFFGEGSRLTVL.

V usage is TRBV19 and J usage is TRBJ1-2; 7 bases align to TRBD1. With 5 bases clipped from V and 7 bases from J, the junction kept 10 bases outside the gene matches. The CDR3 length is 14 residues. The germline V gene has CDR1 LNHDA and CDR2 SQIVND (reference sequence). Here the CDR3 reads CASSPLDRAGGYTF. The CDR3 coding sequence is TGTGCCAGTAGTCCCCTCGACAGGGCGGGTGGCTACACCTTC. Complete variable domain (other parts from reference TRBV19 and TRBJ1-2): DGGITQSPKYLFRKEGQNVTLSCEQNLNHDAMYWYRQDPGQGLRLIYYSQIVNDFQKGDIAEGYSVSREKKESFPLTVTSAQKNPTAFYLCASSPLDRAGGYTFGSGTRLTVV.

For the CDR3, the DNA is TGTGCCAGCAGTTTGACCGCAGGGCAGTTCTTC. This encodes CASSLTAGQFF. This chain joins TRBV12-3 or TRBV12-4 and TRBJ2-1; D is undetermined. This CDR3 region has 11 residues. V lost 3 bases, J lost 12 bases, and 9 bases lay in between.

The chain joins TRBV7-9 to TRBJ1-4, with TRBD1 identical over 7 bases. The CDR3 totals 15 residues. Germline values: CDR1 SEHNR, CDR2 FQNEAQ (reference sequence). Trimming took 0 bases from V and 8 from J; bases not matched to a gene: 6. In DNA form, the CDR3 reads TGTGCCAGCAGCTTAGCGCAACAGGGGCTGGAAAAACTGTTTTTT. Protein: CASSLAQQGLEKLFF.

The J gene is TRBJ1-1, the V gene TRBV10-1; 7 nucleotides align to TRBD1. From germline, CDR1 is WNHNN and CDR2 SYGVQD (reference sequence). The CDR3 has 16 residues. Unmatched junction bases numbered 11, after V lost 6 bases and J lost 1 base. The chain's CDR3 is CASRRDREFGNTEAFF. The CDR3 nucleotides read TGCGCCAGCAGAAGAGACAGGGAATTTGGGAACACTGAAGCTTTCTTT.

The chain uses TRBV28 and TRBJ1-2; 7 bases are a match to TRBD1. Germline V gives CDR1 MDHEN, CDR2 SYDVKM. V shed 5 bases and J 5 bases; nucleotides not matched to a gene: 5. This CDR3 comprises 13 residues. As DNA, the CDR3 is TGTGCCAGCAGTGCACCGGGACAGTATGGCTACACCTTC. This translates into CASSAPGQYGYTF.

The chain combines TRBV6-4 with TRBJ2-5; D gene uncertain. Germline V gene data show CDR1 as MRHNA and CDR2 as SNTAGT. The length of the CDR3 is 16 residues. V was pared by 7 bases and J by 3 bases, with 21 bases between. The CDR3 loop reads CASKLWRRRLKETQYF. The CDR3 bases are TGTGCCAGCAAACTGTGGCGGCGGCGACTTAAAGAGACCCAGTACTTC.

V usage is TRBV27 and J usage is TRBJ1-1; TRBD1 matches at 7 bases. Looked up from germline, CDR1 is MNHEY and CDR2 is SMNVEV (reference sequence). The V gene end was trimmed by 5 bases and the J gene end by 0 bases; junction bases not matched to a gene: 9. CDR3 size: 16 residues. CDR3 region: CASSPMTGTMNTEAFF. The DNA of the CDR3 is TGTGCCAGCAGTCCCATGACAGGGACCATGAACACTGAAGCTTTCTTT.

This clone was recorded many times. The chain couples TRBV18 to TRBJ2-7; D gene unclear. This CDR3 comprises 13 residues. Trimming pared 7 bases from V and 5 bases from J, leaving 15 bases between. The germline V gene encodes CDR1 KGHSH and CDR2 LQKENI. The CDR3 bases are TGTGCCAGCTTGGCTAGTCCGGAAGACGAGCAGTACTTC. As protein: CASLASPEDEQYF.

The CDR3 DNA is TGCGCCAGCAGTGAGTCCAGGGTCGGAAACACCATATATTTT. Its protein is CASSESRVGNTIYF. The chain is built from TRBV10-1 and TRBJ1-3; weak D call: TRBD1 (5 bases). CDR1 is WNHNN, CDR2 SYGVQD, per germline (reference sequence). The CDR3 runs to 14 residues. The V and J ends lost 0 bases and 4 bases respectively, with 7 bases between them.

This clone was observed a single time. Other DNA sequences of this sample code for an identical CDR3. The chain combines TRBV2 with TRBJ1-1; 7 positions match TRBD1. Germline CDR1 and CDR2: SNHLY and FYNNEI. The CDR3 has 13 amino acids. The ends lost 6 bases at V and 1 base at J; junction bases unmatched: 2. The CDR3 is CASSGTANTEAFF. The CDR3 DNA reads as TGTGCCAGCAGCGGGACAGCGAACACTGAAGCTTTCTTT.

V and J are TRBV29-1 and TRBJ2-1; D call uncertain. The CDR3 is made up of 11 amino acids. Germline values: CDR1 SQVTM, CDR2 ANQGSEA. Trimming took off 7 bases at V and 5 bases at J, with 9 bases between the two ends. CDR3 loop: CSELENNEQFF. Here the CDR3 DNA reads TGCAGCGAACTGGAGAACAATGAGCAGTTCTTC.

The rearrangement uses TRBV7-9 and TRBJ2-4; 10 bases match TRBD2. After removal of 1 base from V and 1 base from J, the junction contained 7 bases not matched to a gene. This CDR3 has 18 residues. From germline, CDR1 is SEHNR and CDR2 FQNEAQ (reference sequence). The CDR3 DNA is TGTGCCAGCAGCTTAGTACTAGCGGGGACCCCGGCCAAAAACATTCAGTACTTC. Its translation: CASSLVLAGTPAKNIQYF.

The gene calls are TRBV10-3 and TRBJ2-5; TRBD1 matches 7 bases. The CDR3 length is 16 residues. Germline V lookup: CDR1 ENHRY, CDR2 SYGVKD. V shed 2 bases and J 3 bases; nucleotides not matched to a gene: 9. Written as DNA, the CDR3 is TGTGCCATCAGTGAGACGCCCGACAGGGTAGAAGAGACCCAGTACTTC. Translating it yields CAISETPDRVEETQYF.

In DNA form, the CDR3 reads TGTGCCAGCAGCCATACAAACACCGGGGAGCTGTTTTTT. This translates into CASSHTNTGELFF. The V gene is TRBV5-4, the J gene TRBJ2-2; no firm D call. The CDR3 length is 13 residues. CDR1 and CDR2 (germline): SGHNT, YYREEE (reference sequence). Trimming cost V 4 bases and J 2 bases, with 6 bases left between them.

The V call is TRBV15, the J call TRBJ1-2; TRBD1 agrees at 8 bases. Germline V gene data show CDR1 as LNHNV and CDR2 as YYDKDF (reference sequence). V lost 5 bases, J lost 4 bases, and 6 bases stayed unmatched. CDR3 size: 14 residues. The CDR3 DNA follows: TGTGCCACCAGCCCGCGACAGGGGAGCTATGGCTACACCTTC. This encodes CATSPRQGSYGYTF.

The chain uses TRBV15 and TRBJ2-6; a weak D match, TRBD1 (6 bases). V shed 1 base and J shed 4 bases, with 11 bases lying between them. Germline values: CDR1 LNHNV, CDR2 YYDKDF (reference sequence). The CDR3 sequence is 16 residues long. The CDR3 sequence is CATSRVGARGANVLTF. CDR3 sequence (DNA): TGTGCCACCAGCAGAGTGGGGGCGCGAGGGGCCAACGTCCTGACTTTC.

The J gene is TRBJ2-2, the V gene TRBV5-8; D is possibly TRBD1 (5 bases). Germline CDR1 reads SGHTS; CDR2 reads YDEGEE. CDR3 length equals 13 residues. Trimming took off 4 bases at V and 1 base at J, with 5 bases between the two ends. As DNA, the CDR3 is TGTGCCAGCAGCCAGGGGAACACCGGGGAGCTGTTTTTT. Translation: CASSQGNTGELFF. Full variable domain (rest looked up from reference TRBV5-8 and TRBJ2-2): EAGVTQSPTHLIKTRGQQATLRCSPISGHTSVYWYQQALGLGLQFLLWYDEGEERNRGNFPPRFSGRQFPNYSSELNVNALELEDSALYLCASSQGNTGELFFGEGSRLTVL.

This clone was recorded at least ten times. The chain has TRBV11-2 and TRBJ1-2, with D perhaps TRBD1 (6 bases). The CDR3 sequence is 14 residues long. The V end lost 1 base, the J end lost 6 bases, and 12 bases lay between the germline ends. CDR1 SGHAT and CDR2 FQNNGV come from the germline V gene. CDR3 sequence reads: CASSLGYEGDGYTF. DNA for the CDR3: TGTGCCAGCAGCTTAGGCTACGAGGGGGATGGCTACACCTTC.

The CDR3, as DNA: TGTGCCAGCAGCTCAGGGATTGAGGATACGCAGTATTTT. It codes for CASSSGIEDTQYF. V is TRBV2 and J is TRBJ2-3; D is perhaps TRBD1 (5 bases). The CDR3 contains 13 residues. Germline V gives CDR1 SNHLY, CDR2 FYNNEI. V lost 6 bases and J lost 6, with 13 bases in between. Supplemented by reference TRBV2 and TRBJ2-3, the full variable domain reads EPEVTQTPSHQVTQMGQEVILRCVPISNHLYFYWYRQILGQKVEFLVSFYNNEISEKSEIFDDQFSVERPDGSNFTLKIRSTKLEDSAMYFCASSSGIEDTQYFGPGTRLTVL.

This clone was seen a few times. The rearrangement joins TRBV7-9 to TRBJ2-7; tentatively, D is TRBD1 (6 bases). The CDR3 is 14 residues long. Trimming pared 5 bases from V and 6 bases from J, leaving 17 bases between. Germline lookup yields CDR1 SEHNR and CDR2 FQNEAQ (reference sequence). The CDR3 sequence: CASSQQGRIPEQYF. CDR3 coding DNA: TGTGCCAGCAGCCAGCAGGGGCGCATCCCCGAGCAGTACTTC.

This rearrangement joins TRBV5-1 to TRBJ2-2; D unresolved. Germline CDR1 reads SGHRS; CDR2 reads YFSETQ. This CDR3 has 12 residues. Trimming removed 2 bases at V and 6 bases at J, with 5 bases between. This CDR3 reads CASSLSPGELFF. CDR3 bases: TGCGCCAGCAGCTTAAGCCCCGGGGAGCTGTTTTTT.

The CDR3 sequence is CASSSTGTSGSAETQYF. The CDR3, as DNA: TGTGCCAGCAGCTCTACCGGGACTAGCGGGAGTGCAGAGACCCAGTACTTC. The chain combines TRBV3-1 (or the pseudogene TRBV3-2) with TRBJ2-5; TRBD2 matches at 14 bases. The CDR3 contains 17 residues. CDR1 is LGHDT, CDR2 YNNKEL, per germline (reference sequence). V lost 5 bases and J lost 4; bases outside the gene matches: 9.

The chain employs TRBV7-8 and TRBJ2-3; D call uncertain. In germline, CDR1 is SGHVS, CDR2 FQNEAQ. This CDR3 has 12 residues. Deletions cut 5 bases from V and 4 bases from J, with 7 bases between. CDR3 sequence reads: CASSPRADTQYF. CDR3 DNA: TGTGCCAGCAGCCCGCGCGCAGATACGCAGTATTTT.

The gene calls are TRBV5-1 and TRBJ2-1, with D possibly TRBD2 on 6 matching bases. Trimming left V 5 bases short and J 2 bases short, with 17 bases between. Germline V gene data show CDR1 as SGHRS and CDR2 as YFSETQ. This CDR3 is built from 16 residues. The CDR3 loop reads CASRREGSGAYNEQFF. As DNA, the CDR3 is TGCGCCAGCAGGAGAGAAGGCTCGGGAGCCTACAATGAGCAGTTCTTC.

This clone was detected only once. The chain has TRBV2 and TRBJ1-1; 7 nucleotides agree with TRBD1. The CDR3 consists of 17 residues. Germline trimming cut 6 bases from V and 0 bases from J; bases unmatched to any gene: 13. Per the germline V gene, CDR1 is SNHLY and CDR2 is FYNNEI. The chain's CDR3 is CASSNVPGQRMNTEAFF. The CDR3, as DNA: TGTGCCAGCAGCAACGTCCCGGGACAGAGAATGAACACTGAAGCTTTCTTT.